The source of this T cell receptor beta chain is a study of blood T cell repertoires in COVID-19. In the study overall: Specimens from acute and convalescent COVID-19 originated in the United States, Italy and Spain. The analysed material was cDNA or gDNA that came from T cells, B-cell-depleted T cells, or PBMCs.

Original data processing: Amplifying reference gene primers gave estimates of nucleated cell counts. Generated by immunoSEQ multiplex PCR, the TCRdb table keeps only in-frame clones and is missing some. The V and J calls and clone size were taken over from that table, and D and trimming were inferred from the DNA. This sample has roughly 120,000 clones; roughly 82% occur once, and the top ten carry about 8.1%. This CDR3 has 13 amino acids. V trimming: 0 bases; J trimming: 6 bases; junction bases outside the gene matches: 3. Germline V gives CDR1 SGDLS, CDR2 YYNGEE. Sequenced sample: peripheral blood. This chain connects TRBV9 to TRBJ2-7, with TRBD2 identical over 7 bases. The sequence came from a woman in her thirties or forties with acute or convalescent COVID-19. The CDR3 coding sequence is TGTGCCAGCAGCGTAGGTGGGGGGGTCGAGCAGTACTTC. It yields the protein CASSVGGGVEQYF.